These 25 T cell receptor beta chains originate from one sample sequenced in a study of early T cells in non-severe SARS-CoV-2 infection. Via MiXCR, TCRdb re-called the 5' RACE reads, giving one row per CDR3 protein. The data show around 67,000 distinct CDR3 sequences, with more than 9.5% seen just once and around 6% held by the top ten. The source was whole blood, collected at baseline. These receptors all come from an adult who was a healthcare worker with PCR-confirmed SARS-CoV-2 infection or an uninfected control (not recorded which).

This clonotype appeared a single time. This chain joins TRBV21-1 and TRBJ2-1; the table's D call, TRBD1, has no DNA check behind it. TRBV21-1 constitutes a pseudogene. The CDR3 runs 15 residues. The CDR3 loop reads CASSKARSRGDEQFF. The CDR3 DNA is TGTGCCAGCAGCAAAGCGCGGTCGAGGGGAGATGAGCAGTTCTTC.

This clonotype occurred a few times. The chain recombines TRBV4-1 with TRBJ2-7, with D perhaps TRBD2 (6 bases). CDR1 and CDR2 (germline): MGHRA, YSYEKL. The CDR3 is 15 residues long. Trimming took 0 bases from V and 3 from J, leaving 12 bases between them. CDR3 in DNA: TGCGCCAGCAGCCAAGAGGAGGGACCCTACTACGAGCAGTACTTC. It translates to CASSQEEGPYYEQYF.

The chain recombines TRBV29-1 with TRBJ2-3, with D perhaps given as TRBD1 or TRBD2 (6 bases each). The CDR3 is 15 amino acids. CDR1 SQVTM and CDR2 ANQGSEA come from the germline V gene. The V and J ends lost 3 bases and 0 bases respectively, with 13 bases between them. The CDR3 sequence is CSVDWGARSTDTQYF. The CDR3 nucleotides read TGCAGCGTTGATTGGGGGGCAAGGAGCACAGATACGCAGTATTTT.

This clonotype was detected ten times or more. The CDR3 DNA sequence: TGTGCCAGCAGCAGCGACAGGGGGTCCTACAATGAGCAGTTCTTC. Translated, it gives CASSSDRGSYNEQFF. The rearrangement uses TRBV7-3 and TRBJ2-1; 9 bases are a match to TRBD1. Trimming at V came to 5 bases and at J to 1 base, leaving 3 bases not matched to a gene. Germline CDR1 and CDR2: SGHTA and FQGTGA. The CDR3 covers 15 residues.

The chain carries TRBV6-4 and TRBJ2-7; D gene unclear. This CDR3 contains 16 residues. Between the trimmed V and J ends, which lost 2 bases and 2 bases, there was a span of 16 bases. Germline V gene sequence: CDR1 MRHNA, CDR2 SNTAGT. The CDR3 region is CASSDEFTGRAYEQYF. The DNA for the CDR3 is TGTGCCAGCAGTGACGAATTTACGGGCAGAGCCTACGAGCAGTACTTC.

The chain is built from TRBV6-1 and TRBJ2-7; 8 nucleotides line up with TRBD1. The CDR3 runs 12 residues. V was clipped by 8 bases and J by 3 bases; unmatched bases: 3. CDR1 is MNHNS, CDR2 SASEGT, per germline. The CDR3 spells CASWTGLYEQYF. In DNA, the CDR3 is TGTGCCAGCTGGACAGGGCTCTACGAGCAGTACTTC.

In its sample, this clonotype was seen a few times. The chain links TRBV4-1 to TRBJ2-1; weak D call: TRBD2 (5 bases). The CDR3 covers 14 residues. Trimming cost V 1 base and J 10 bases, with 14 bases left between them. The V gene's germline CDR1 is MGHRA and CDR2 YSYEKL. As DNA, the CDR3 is TGCGCCAGCAGCCAAGTTGGCGACGGGGTAGAGCAGTTCTTC. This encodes CASSQVGDGVEQFF.

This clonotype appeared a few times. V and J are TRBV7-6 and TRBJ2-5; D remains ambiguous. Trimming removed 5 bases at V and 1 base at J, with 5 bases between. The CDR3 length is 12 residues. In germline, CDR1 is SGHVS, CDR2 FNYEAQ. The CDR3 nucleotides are TGTGCCAGCAGCCCCATCCAAGAGACCCAGTACTTC. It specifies CASSPIQETQYF.

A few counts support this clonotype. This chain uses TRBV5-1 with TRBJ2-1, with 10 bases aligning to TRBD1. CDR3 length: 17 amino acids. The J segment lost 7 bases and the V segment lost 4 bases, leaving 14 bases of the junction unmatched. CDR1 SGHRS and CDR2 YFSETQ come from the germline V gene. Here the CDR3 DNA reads TGCGCCAGCAGCGAGGGACAGGGGAATGGGTTCGGAAATGAGCAGTTCTTC. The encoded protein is CASSEGQGNGFGNEQFF.

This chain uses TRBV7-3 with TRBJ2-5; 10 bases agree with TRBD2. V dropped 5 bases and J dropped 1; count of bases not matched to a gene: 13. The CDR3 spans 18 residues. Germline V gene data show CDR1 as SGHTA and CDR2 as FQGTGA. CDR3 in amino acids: CASSPPGEREGSQETQYF. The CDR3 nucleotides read TGTGCCAGCAGCCCACCGGGGGAGCGGGAGGGGTCCCAAGAGACCCAGTACTTC.

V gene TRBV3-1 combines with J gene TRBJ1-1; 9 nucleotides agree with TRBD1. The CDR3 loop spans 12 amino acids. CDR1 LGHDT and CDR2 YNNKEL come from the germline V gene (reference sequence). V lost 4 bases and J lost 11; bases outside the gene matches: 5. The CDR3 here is CASSLGQGWAFF. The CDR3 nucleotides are TGTGCCAGCAGCCTGGGACAGGGCTGGGCTTTCTTT.

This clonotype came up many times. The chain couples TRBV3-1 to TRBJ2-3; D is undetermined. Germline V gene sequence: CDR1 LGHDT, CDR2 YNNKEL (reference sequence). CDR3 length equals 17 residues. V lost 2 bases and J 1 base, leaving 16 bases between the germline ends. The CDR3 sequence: CASSQYPQEWGTDTQYF. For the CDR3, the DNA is TGTGCCAGCAGCCAATACCCCCAGGAGTGGGGCACAGATACGCAGTATTTT.

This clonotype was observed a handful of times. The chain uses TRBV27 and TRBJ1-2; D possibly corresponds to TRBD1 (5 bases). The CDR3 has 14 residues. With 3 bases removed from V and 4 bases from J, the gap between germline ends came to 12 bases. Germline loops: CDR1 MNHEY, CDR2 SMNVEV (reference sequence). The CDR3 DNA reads TGTGCCAGCAGTTTGTCCGACAGCCTCTATGGCTACACCTTC. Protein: CASSLSDSLYGYTF.

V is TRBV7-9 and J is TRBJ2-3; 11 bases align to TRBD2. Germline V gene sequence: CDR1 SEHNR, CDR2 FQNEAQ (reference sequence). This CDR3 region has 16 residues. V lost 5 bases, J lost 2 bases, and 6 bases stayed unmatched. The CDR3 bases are TGTGCCAGCAGCCCCAGACTAGCGGGACTCACAGATACGCAGTATTTT. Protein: CASSPRLAGLTDTQYF.

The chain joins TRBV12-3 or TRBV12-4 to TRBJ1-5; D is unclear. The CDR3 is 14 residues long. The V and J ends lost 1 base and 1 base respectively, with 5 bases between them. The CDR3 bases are TGTGCCAGCAGTTTAGACTGGAGCAATCAGCCCCAGCATTTT. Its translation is CASSLDWSNQPQHF.

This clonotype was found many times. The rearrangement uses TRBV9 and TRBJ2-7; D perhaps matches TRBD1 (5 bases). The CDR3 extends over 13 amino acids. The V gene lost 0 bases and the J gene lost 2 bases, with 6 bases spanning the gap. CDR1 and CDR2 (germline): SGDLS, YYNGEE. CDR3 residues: CASSVGQTYEQYF. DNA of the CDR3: TGTGCCAGCAGCGTAGGACAGACCTACGAGCAGTACTTC.

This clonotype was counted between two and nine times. The CDR3 loop is CASSLALGRGDQPQHF. CDR3 DNA sequence: TGTGCCAGCAGCTTAGCGCTGGGCAGGGGAGATCAGCCCCAGCATTTT. The V and J genes are TRBV7-8 and TRBJ1-5; a possible D gene is TRBD1 (6 bases). V shed 0 bases and J shed 5 bases, with 14 bases lying between them. Germline V lookup: CDR1 SGHVS, CDR2 FQNEAQ. The CDR3 is 16 residues long.

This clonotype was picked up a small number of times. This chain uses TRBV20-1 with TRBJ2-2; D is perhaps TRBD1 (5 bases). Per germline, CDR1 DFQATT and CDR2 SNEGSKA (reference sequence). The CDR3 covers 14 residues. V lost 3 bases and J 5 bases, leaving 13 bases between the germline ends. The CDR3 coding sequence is TGCAGTGCTAGGTATAAGGGGCCGACCGGGGAGCTGTTTTTT. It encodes CSARYKGPTGELFF.

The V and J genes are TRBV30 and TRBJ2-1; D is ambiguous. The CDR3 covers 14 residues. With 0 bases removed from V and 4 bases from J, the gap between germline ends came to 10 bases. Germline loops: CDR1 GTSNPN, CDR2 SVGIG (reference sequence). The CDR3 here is CAWSVRAAYNEQFF. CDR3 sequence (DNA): TGTGCCTGGAGTGTTAGGGCGGCTTACAATGAGCAGTTCTTC.

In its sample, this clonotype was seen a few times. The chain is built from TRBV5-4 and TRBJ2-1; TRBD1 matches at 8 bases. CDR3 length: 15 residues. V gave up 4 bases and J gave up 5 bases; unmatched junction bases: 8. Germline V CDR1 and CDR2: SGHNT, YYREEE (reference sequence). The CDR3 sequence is CASSRGQAINNEQFF. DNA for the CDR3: TGTGCCAGCAGCAGGGGACAGGCGATTAACAATGAGCAGTTCTTC.

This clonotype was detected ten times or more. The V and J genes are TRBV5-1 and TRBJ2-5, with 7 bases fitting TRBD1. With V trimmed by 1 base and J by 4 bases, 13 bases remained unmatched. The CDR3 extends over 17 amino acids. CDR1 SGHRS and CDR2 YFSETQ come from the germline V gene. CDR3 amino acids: CASSLRGRQGPRETQYF. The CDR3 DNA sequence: TGCGCCAGCAGCTTGAGAGGTAGACAGGGCCCTCGAGAGACCCAGTACTTC.

This CDR3 is CASSLDIYNEQFF. The DNA for the CDR3 is TGTGCCAGCAGCTTAGACATCTACAATGAGCAGTTCTTC. The V call is TRBV7-3, the J call TRBJ2-1, with no clear D. V shed 2 bases and J shed 3 bases, with 5 bases lying between them. The CDR3 covers 13 residues. Germline V gene lookup returns CDR1 SGHTA and CDR2 FQGTGA.

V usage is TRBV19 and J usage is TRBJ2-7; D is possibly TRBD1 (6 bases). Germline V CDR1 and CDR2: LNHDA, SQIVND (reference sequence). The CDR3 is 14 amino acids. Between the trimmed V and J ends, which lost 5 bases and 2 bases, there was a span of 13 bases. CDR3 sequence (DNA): TGTGCCAGTAGTCGGCAGGGGAAACCCTACGAGCAGTACTTC. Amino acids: CASSRQGKPYEQYF.

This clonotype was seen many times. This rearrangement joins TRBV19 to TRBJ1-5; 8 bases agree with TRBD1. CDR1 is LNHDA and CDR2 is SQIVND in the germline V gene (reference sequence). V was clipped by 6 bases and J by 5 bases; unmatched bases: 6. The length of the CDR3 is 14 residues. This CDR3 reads CASRDRGGHQPQHF. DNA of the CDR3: TGTGCCAGTAGAGACAGGGGCGGCCATCAGCCCCAGCATTTT.

CDR3 sequence (DNA): TGTGCCAGCACCCCGGGGCAGGGAGCAGATACGCAGTATTTT. Its protein product is CASTPGQGADTQYF. This sequence joins TRBV7-9 and TRBJ2-3; either TRBD1 or TRBD2 may fit D (5 bases each). Deletions cut 7 bases from V and 4 bases from J, with 15 bases between. CDR3 length equals 14 residues. Germline CDR1 reads SEHNR; CDR2 reads FQNEAQ (reference sequence).